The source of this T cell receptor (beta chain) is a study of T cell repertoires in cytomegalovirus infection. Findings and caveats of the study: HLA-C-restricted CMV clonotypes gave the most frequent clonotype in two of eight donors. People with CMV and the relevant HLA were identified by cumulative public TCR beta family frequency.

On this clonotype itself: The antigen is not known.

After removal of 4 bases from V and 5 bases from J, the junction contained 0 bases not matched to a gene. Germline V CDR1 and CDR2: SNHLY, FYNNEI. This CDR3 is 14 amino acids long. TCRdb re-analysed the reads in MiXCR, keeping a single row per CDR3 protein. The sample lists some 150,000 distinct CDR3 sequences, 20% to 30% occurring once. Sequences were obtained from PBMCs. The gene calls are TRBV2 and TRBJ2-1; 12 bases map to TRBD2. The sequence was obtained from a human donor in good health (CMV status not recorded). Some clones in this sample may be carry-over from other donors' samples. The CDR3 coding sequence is TGTGCCAGCAGTGGACTAGCGGGAGACAATGAGCAGTTCTTC. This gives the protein CASSGLAGDNEQFF.